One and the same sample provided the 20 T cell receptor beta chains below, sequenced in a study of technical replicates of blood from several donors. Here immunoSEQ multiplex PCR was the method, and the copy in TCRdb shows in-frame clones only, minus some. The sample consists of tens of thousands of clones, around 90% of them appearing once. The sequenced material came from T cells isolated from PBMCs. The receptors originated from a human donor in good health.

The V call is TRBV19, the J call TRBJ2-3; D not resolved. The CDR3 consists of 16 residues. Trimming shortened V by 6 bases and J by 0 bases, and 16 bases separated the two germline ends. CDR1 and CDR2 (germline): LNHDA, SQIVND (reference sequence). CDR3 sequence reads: CASSANTLRSTDTQYF. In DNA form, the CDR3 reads TGTGCCAGTAGCGCTAACACCCTCAGGAGCACAGATACGCAGTATTTT.

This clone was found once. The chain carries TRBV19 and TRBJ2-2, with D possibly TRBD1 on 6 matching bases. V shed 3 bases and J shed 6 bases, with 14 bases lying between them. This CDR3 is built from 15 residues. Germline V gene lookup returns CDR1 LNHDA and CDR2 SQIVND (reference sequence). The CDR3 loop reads CASSIVSQGAGELFF. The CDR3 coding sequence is TGTGCCAGTAGTATTGTGTCACAGGGAGCCGGGGAGCTGTTTTTT. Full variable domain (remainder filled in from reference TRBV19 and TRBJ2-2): DGGITQSPKYLFRKEGQNVTLSCEQNLNHDAMYWYRQDPGQGLRLIYYSQIVNDFQKGDIAEGYSVSREKKESFPLTVTSAQKNPTAFYLCASSIVSQGAGELFFGEGSRLTVL.

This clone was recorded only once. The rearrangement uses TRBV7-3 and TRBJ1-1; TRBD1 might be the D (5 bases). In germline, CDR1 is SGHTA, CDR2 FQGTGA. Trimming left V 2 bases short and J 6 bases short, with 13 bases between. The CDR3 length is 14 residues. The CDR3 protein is CASSLPQGLSEAFF. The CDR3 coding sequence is TGTGCCAGCAGCTTACCGCAGGGTCTGTCTGAAGCTTTCTTT.

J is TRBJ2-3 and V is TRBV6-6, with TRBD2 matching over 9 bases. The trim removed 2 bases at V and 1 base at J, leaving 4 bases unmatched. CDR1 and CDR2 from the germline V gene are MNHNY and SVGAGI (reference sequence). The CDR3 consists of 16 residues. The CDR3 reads CASSYMVAGGTDTQYF. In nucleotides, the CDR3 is TGTGCCAGCAGTTACATGGTAGCGGGAGGCACAGATACGCAGTATTTT.

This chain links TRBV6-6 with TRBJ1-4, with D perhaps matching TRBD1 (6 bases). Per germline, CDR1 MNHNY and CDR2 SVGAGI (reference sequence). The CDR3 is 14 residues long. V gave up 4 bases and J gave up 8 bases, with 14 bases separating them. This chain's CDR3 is CASSWGRGGEKLFF. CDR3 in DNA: TGTGCCAGCAGTTGGGGGAGGGGGGGAGAAAAACTGTTTTTT.

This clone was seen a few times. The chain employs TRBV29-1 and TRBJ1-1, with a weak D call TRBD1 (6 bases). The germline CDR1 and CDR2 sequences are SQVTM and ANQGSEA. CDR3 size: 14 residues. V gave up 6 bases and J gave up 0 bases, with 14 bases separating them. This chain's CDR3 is CSVDLQGVNTEAFF. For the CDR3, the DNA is TGCAGCGTGGATTTACAGGGAGTGAACACTGAAGCTTTCTTT. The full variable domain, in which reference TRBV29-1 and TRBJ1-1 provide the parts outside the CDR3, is SAVISQKPSRDICQRGTSLTIQCQVDSQVTMMFWYRQQPGQSLTLIATANQGSEATYESGFVIDKFPISRPNLTFSTLTVSNMSPEDSSIYLCSVDLQGVNTEAFFGQGTRLTVV.

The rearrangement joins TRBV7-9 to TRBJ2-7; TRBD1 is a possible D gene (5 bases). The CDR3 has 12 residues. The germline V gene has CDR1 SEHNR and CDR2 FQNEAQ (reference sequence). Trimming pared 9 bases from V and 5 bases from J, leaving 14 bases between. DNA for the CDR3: TGTGCCAGTGGGGCCCTGGGGCACGAGCAGTACTTC. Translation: CASGALGHEQYF.

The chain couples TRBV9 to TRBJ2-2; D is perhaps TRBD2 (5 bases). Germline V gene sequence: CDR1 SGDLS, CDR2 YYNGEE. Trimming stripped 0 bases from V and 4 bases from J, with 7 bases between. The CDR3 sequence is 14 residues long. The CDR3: CASSVAGGTGELFF. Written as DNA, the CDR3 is TGTGCCAGCAGCGTAGCAGGAGGCACCGGGGAGCTGTTTTTT.

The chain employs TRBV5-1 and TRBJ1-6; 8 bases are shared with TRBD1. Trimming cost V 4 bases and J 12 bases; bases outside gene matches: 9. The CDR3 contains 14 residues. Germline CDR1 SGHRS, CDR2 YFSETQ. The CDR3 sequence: CASSTGQGSLPLHF. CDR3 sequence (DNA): TGCGCCAGCAGCACCGGACAGGGCAGCCTACCCCTCCACTTT.

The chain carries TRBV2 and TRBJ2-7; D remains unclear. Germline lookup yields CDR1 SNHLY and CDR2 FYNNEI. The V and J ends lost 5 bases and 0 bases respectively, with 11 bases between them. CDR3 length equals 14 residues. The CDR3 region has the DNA TGTGCCAGCAGTCTGAGGTCGGGCTCCTACGAGCAGTACTTC. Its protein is CASSLRSGSYEQYF.

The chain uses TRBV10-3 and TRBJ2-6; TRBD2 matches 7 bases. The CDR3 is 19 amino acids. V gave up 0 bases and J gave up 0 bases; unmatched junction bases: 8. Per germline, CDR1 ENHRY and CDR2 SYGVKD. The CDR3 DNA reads TGTGCCATCAGTGAGTCCCTGGGGGGGGTCAGCTCTGGGGCCAACGTCCTGACTTTC. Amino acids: CAISESLGGVSSGANVLTF.

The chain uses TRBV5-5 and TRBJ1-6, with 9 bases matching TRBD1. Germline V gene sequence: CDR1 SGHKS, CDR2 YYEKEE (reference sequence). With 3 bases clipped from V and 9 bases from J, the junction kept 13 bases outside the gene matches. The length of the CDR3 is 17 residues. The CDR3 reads CASSSIQGALLSSPLHF. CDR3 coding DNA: TGTGCCAGCAGCTCAATACAGGGGGCGCTTTTAAGTTCACCCCTCCACTTT.

The CDR3 is CASGSPVNTGELFF. CDR3 in DNA: TGTGCTAGTGGTTCCCCGGTTAACACCGGGGAGCTGTTTTTT. The V and J genes are TRBV12-5 and TRBJ2-2; D is undetermined. The germline V gene encodes CDR1 LGHNT and CDR2 FRNRAP. V was shortened by 4 bases and J by 2 bases, with 8 bases between the two germline ends. This CDR3 has 14 amino acids.

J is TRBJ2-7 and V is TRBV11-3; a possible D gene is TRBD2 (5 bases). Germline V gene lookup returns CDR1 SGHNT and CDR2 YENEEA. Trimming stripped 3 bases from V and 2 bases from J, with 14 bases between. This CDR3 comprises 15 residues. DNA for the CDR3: TGTGCCAGCAGCTTCGGCCTAGCAGGCACCTACGAGCAGTACTTC. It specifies CASSFGLAGTYEQYF.

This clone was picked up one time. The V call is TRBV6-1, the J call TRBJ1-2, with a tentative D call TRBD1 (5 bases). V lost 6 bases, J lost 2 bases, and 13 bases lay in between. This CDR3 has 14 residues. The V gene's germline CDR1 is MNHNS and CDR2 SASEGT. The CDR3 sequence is CASRIRGANYGYTF. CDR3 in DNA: TGTGCCAGCAGGATAAGGGGTGCAAACTATGGCTACACCTTC.

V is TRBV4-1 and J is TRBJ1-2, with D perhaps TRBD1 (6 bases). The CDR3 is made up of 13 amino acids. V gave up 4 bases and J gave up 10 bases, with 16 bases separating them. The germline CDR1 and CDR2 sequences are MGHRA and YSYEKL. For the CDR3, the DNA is TGCGCCAGCAGCCCGATCCCGACAGGTTACTACACCTTC. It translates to CASSPIPTGYYTF.

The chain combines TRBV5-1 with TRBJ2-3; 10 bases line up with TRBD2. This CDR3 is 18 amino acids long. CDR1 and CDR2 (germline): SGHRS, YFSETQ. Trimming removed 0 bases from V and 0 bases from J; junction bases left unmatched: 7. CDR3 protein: CASSLGGPSGGSTDTQYF. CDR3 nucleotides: TGCGCCAGCAGCTTGGGGGGGCCTAGCGGGGGAAGCACAGATACGCAGTATTTT.

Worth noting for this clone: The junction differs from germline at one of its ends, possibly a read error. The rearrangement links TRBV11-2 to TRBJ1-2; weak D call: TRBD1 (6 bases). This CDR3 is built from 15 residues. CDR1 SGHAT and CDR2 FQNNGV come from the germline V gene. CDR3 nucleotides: TGTGCCAGCAGCACTTTCAGGGGTCCTAATTATGGCTACACCTTC. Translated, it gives CASSTFRGPNYGYTF.

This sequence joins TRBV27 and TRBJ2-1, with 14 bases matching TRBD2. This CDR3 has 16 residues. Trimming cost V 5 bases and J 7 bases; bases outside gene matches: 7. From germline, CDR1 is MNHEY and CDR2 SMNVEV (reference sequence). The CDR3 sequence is CASSPGTSGSFNEQFF. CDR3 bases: TGTGCCAGCAGTCCAGGGACTAGCGGGAGTTTTAATGAGCAGTTCTTC.

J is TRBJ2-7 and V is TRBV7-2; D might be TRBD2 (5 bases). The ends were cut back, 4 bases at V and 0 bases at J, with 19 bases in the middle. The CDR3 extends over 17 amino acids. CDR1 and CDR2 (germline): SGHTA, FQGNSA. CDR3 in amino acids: CASSYSYLARSSYEQYF. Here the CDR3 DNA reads TGTGCCAGCAGCTACTCCTACTTAGCGCGTAGCTCCTACGAGCAGTACTTC.